The clone carrying this T cell receptor beta chain was recorded many times. Using its own MiXCR run on the 5' RACE reads, TCRdb lists one record per CDR3 protein. The table includes about 260,000 distinct CDR3 sequences, roughly 5.6% detected once. This entry belongs to a study of T cells after yellow fever vaccination. This TCR was recovered from a man between 18 and 35 years old who received the YFV17D yellow fever vaccine. The sample in question was CD4+ T cells sorted from PBMCs, obtained on the day of the yellow fever booster vaccination.

The CDR3 spells CSVVGGDGYTF. The CDR3 DNA sequence: TGCAGCGTTGTGGGCGGGGATGGCTACACCTTC. V and J are TRBV29-1 and TRBJ1-2; no clear D. This CDR3 spans 11 amino acids. Trimming pared 4 bases from V and 6 bases from J, leaving 9 bases between. Per germline, CDR1 SQVTM and CDR2 ANQGSEA.